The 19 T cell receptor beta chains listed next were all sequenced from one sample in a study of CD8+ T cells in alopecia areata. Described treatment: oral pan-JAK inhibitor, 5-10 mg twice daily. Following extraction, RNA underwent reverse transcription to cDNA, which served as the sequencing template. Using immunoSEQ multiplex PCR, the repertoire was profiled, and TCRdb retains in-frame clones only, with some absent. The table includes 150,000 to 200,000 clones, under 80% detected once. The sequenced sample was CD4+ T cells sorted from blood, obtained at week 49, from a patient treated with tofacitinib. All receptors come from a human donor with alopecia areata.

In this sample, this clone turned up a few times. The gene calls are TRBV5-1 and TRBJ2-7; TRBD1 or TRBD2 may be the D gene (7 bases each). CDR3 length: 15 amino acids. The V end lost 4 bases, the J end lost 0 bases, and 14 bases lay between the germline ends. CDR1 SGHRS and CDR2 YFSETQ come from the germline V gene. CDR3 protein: CASSVQGGSSYEQYF. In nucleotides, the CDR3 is TGCGCCAGCAGCGTTCAGGGGGGGAGCTCCTACGAGCAGTACTTC. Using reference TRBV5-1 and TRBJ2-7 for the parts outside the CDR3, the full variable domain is KAGVTQTPRYLIKTRGQQVTLSCSPISGHRSVSWYQQTPGQGLQFLFEYFSETQRNKGNFPGRFSGRQFSNSRSEMNVSTLELGDSALYLCASSVQGGSSYEQYFGPGTRLTVT.

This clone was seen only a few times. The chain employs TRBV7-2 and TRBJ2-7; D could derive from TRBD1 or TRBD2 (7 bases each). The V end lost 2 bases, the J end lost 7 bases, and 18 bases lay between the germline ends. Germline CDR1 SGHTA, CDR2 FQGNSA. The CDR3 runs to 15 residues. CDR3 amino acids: CASSLKGGGVREQYF. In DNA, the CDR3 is TGTGCCAGCAGCTTAAAGGGAGGGGGCGTGCGGGAGCAGTACTTC.

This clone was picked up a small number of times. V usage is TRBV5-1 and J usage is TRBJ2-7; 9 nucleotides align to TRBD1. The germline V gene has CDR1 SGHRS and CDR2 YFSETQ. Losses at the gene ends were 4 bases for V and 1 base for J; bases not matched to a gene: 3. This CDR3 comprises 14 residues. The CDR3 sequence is CASSTTGGSYEQYF. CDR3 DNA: TGCGCCAGCAGCACGACAGGGGGATCCTACGAGCAGTACTTC.

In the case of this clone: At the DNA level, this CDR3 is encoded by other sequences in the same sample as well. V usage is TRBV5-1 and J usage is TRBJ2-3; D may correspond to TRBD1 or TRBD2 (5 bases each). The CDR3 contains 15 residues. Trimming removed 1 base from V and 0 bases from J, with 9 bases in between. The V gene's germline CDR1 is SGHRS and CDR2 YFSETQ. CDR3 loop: CASSLRGVSTDTQYF. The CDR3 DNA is TGCGCCAGCAGCTTGAGAGGGGTCAGCACAGATACGCAGTATTTT. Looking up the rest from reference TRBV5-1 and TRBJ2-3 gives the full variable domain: KAGVTQTPRYLIKTRGQQVTLSCSPISGHRSVSWYQQTPGQGLQFLFEYFSETQRNKGNFPGRFSGRQFSNSRSEMNVSTLELGDSALYLCASSLRGVSTDTQYFGPGTRLTVL.

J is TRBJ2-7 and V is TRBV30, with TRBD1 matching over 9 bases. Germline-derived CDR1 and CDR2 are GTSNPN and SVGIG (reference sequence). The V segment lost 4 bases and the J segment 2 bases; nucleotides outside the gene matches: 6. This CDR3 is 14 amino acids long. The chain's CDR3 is CAWKPGQGPYEQYF. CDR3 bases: TGTGCCTGGAAACCGGGACAGGGCCCCTACGAGCAGTACTTC.

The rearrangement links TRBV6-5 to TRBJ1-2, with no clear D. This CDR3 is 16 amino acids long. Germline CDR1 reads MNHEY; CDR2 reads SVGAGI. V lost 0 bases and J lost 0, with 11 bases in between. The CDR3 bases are TGTGCCAGCAGTTACTCGAATGCCCAGACTAACTATGGCTACACCTTC. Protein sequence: CASSYSNAQTNYGYTF.

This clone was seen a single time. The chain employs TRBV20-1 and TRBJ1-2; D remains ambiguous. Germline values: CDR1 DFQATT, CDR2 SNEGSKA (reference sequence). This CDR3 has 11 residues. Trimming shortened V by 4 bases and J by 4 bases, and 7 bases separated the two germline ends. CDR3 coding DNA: TGCAGTGCTATGGGCGGCTATGGCTACACCTTC. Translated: CSAMGGYGYTF.

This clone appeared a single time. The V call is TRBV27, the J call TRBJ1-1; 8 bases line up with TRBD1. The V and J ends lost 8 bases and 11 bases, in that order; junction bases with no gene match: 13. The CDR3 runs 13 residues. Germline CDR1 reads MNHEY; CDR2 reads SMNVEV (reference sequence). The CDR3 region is CASRRDGQGFAFF. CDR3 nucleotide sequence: TGTGCCAGCCGCAGGGATGGACAGGGTTTTGCTTTCTTT.

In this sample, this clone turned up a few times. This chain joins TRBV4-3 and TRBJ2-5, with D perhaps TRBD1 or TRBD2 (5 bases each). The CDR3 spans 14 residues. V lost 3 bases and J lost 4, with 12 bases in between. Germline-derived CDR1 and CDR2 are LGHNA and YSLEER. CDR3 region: CASSQGWGRETQYF. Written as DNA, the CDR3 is TGCGCCAGCAGCCAGGGATGGGGGAGAGAGACCCAGTACTTC.

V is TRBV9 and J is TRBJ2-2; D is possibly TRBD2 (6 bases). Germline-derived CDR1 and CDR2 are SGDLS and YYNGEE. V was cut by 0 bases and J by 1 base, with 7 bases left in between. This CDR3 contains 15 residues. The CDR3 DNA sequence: TGTGCCAGCAGCGTAGGGCGGGGGAACACCGGGGAGCTGTTTTTT. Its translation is CASSVGRGNTGELFF.

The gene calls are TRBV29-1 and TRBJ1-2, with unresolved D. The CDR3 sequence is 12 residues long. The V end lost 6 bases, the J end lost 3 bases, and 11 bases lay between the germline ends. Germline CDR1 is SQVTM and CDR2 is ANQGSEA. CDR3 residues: CSVRGEYYGYTF. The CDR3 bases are TGCAGCGTCCGGGGAGAGTACTATGGCTACACCTTC.

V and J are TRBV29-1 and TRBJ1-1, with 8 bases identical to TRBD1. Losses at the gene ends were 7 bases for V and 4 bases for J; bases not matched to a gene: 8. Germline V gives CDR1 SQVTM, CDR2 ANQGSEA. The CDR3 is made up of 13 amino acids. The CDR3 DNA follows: TGCAGCGCTACTAAGGGACAGGTCACTGAAGCTTTCTTT. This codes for CSATKGQVTEAFF.

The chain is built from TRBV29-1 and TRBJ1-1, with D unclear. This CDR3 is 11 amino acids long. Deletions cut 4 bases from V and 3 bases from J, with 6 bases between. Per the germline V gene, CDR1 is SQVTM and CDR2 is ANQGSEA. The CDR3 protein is CSVVMDTEAFF. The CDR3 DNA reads TGCAGCGTTGTTATGGACACTGAAGCTTTCTTT.

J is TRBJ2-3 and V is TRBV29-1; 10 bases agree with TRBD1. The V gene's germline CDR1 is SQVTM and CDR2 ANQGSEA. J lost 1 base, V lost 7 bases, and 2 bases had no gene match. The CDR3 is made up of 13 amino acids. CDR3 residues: CSAGQGGTDTQYF. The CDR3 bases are TGCAGCGCCGGACAGGGGGGCACAGATACGCAGTATTTT.

Here the CDR3 reads CSAVTEPNYGYTF. CDR3 bases: TGCAGCGCAGTGACAGAACCAAACTATGGCTACACCTTC. The chain has TRBV29-1 and TRBJ1-2; D might be TRBD1 (5 bases). V was trimmed by 7 bases and J by 2 bases, leaving 14 bases between them. The length of the CDR3 is 13 residues. CDR1 and CDR2 (germline): SQVTM, ANQGSEA.

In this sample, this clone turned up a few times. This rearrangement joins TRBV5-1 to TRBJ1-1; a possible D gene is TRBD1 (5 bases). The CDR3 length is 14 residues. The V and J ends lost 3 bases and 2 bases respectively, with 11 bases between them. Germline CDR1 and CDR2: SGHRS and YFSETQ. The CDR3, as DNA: TGCGCCAGCAGCTCTACTCAGGGTAACACTGAAGCTTTCTTT. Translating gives CASSSTQGNTEAFF.

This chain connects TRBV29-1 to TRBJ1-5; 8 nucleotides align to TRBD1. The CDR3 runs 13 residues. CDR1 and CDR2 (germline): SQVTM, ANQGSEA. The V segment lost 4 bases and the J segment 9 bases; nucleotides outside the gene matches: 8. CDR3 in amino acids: CSVGDRSSAPQHF. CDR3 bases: TGCAGCGTTGGGGACAGGTCTAGCGCGCCCCAGCATTTT.

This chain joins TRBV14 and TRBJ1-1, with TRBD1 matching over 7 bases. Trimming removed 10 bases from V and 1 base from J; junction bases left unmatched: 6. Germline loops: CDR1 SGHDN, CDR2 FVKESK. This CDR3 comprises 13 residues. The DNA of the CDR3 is TGTGCCACTCGGAGGGGGCGGAACACTGAAGCTTTCTTT. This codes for CATRRGRNTEAFF.

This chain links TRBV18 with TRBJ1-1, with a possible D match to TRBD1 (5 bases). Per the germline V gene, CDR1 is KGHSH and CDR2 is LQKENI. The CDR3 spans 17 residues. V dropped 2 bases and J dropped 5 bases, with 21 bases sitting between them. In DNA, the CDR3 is TGTGCCAGCTCACCAGATCCGAGGAGGGGAGTCACAACTGAAGCTTTCTTT. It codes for CASSPDPRRGVTTEAFF.